This paragraph reports one TCR beta chain. The sample originates from a study of cytomegalovirus exposure and HLA in healthy donors. CDR1 is SEHNR and CDR2 is FQNEAQ in the germline V gene (reference sequence). Trimming cost V 5 bases and J 0 bases, with 20 bases left between them. The length of the CDR3 is 19 residues. Primers included in the PCR were 60 Vbeta and 13 Jbeta primers. Data came from immunoSEQ multiplex PCR; TCRdb stores just in-frame clones and leaves some out. Here the sample spans 150,000 to 200,000 clones, 75% to 90% being singletons. The sample comprised PBMCs. The chain has TRBV7-9 and TRBJ1-6; weak D call: TRBD1 (6 bases). The receptor comes from a man in his fifties in good health and CMV-seropositive. CDR3: CASSPPGQPKSSYNSPLHF. CDR3 nucleotides: TGTGCCAGCAGCCCGCCGGGACAACCAAAAAGCTCCTATAATTCACCCCTCCACTTT. Full variable domain (rest looked up from reference TRBV7-9 and TRBJ1-6): DTGVSQNPRHKITKRGQNVTFRCDPISEHNRLYWYRQTLGQGPEFLTYFQNEAQLEKSRLLSDRFSAERPKGSFSTLEIQRTEQGDSAMYLCASSPPGQPKSSYNSPLHFGNGTRLTVT.